This T cell receptor (beta chain) was observed in a study of T cell changes during pregnancy in multiple sclerosis. Sequencing used immunoSEQ multiplex PCR; TCRdb keeps in-frame clones, though not all of them. The sample has 70,000 to 100,000 clones; 90% to 95% are singletons. In this sample, this clone turned up once. The CDR3 totals 13 residues. Germline V CDR1 and CDR2: MDHEN, SYDVKM. Trimming removed 2 bases from V and 7 bases from J, with 11 bases in between. The gene calls are TRBV28 and TRBJ1-2, with a tentative D call TRBD1 (5 bases). The clonotype comes from a female donor with multiple sclerosis, enrolled in a pregnancy study. Here the sequenced sample was peripheral blood, taken in the third trimester of pregnancy. CDR3 DNA: TGTGCCAGCAGTTTAAGACAGTCAGGTGGCTACACCTTC. This gives the protein CASSLRQSGGYTF.